This T cell receptor (beta chain) was identified in a study of technical replicates of blood from a few donors. The V and J ends lost 6 bases and 4 bases, in that order; junction bases with no gene match: 13. This CDR3 comprises 16 residues. Germline lookup yields CDR1 MDHEN and CDR2 SYDVKM. This clone came up once. Generated by immunoSEQ multiplex PCR, the TCRdb table keeps only in-frame clones and is missing some. The table shows 45,000 to 55,000 clones, with roughly 92% occurring only once. This chain links TRBV28 with TRBJ2-7; 9 bases are shared with TRBD2. Source material: T cells isolated from PBMCs. The TCR originated in a human donor in good health. CDR3 region: CASSPETSGSLYEQYF. In DNA form, the CDR3 reads TGTGCCAGCAGCCCCGAGACTAGCGGAAGTCTATACGAGCAGTACTTC.